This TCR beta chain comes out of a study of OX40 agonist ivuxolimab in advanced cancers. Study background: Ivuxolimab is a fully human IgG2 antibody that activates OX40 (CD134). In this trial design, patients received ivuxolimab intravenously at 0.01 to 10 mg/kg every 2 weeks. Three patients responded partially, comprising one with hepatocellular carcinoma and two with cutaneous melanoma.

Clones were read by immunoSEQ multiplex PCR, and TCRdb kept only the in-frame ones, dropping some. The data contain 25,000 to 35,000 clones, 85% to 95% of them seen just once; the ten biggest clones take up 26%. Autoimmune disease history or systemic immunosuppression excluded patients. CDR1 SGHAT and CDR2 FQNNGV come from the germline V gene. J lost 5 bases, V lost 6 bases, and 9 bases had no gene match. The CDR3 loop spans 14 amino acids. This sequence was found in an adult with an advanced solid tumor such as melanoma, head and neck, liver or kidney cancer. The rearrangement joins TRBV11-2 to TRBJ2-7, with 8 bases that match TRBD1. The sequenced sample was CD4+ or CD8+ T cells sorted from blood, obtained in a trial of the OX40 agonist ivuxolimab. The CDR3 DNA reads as TGTGCCAGCAGTCTATCGACAGGGGCCCACGAGCAGTACTTC. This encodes CASSLSTGAHEQYF.